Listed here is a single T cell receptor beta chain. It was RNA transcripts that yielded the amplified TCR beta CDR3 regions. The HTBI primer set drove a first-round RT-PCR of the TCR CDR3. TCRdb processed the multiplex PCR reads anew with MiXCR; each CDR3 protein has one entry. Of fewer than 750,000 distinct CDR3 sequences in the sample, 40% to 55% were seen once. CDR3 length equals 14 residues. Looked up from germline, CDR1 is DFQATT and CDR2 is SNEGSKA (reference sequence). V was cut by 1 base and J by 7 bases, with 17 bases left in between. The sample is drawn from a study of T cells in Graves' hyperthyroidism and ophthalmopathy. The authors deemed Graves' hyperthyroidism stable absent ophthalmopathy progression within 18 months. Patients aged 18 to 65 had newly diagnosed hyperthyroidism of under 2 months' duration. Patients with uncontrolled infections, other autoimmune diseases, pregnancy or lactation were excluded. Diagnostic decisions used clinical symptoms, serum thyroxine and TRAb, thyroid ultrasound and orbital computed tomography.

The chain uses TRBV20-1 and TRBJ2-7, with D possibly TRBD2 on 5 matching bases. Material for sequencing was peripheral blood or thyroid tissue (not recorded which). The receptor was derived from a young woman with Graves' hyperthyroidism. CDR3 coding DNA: TGCAGTGCTAGAGTTGGACTGGCGTACCAAGAGCAGTACTTC. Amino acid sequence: CSARVGLAYQEQYF.